This record looks at one TCR beta chain sequence and its context. Its antigen remains unidentified. The CDR3 has 11 residues. Germline V gene lookup returns CDR1 KGHDR and CDR2 SFDVKD. V lost 2 bases and J 5 bases, leaving 2 bases between the germline ends. The data stem from a study of T-cell memory formation after mild COVID-19. TCRdb reprocessed the 5' RACE reads via MiXCR and lists one record per CDR3 protein. The sample consists of about 130,000 distinct CDR3 sequences, under 30% of them appearing once. Study-level points and caveats: Contracting CD4+ clones lay largely in CM and EM, with CD8+ ones residing in EMRA. Pre-infection memory held some responding clones, suggesting pre-existing cross-reactive T cells responded.

The sample comprised PBMCs or a T cell subset sorted from them (not recorded which). This TCR came from an adult woman who had mild COVID-19 (a few samples of this study predate the infection). Cell type and time point are not known. This chain links TRBV24-1 with TRBJ2-5; D not resolved. The CDR3 sequence: CATSDSETQYF. Here the CDR3 DNA reads TGTGCCACCAGTGATTCGGAGACCCAGTACTTC.